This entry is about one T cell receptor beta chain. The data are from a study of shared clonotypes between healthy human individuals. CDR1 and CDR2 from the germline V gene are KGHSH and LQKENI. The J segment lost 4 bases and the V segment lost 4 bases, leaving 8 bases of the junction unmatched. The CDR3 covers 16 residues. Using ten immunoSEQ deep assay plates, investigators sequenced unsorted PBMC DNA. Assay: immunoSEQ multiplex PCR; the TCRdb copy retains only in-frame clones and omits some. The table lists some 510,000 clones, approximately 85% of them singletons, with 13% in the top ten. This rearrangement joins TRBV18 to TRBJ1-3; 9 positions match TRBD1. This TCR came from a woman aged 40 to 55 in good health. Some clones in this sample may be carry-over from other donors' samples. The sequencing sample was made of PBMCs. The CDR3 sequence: CASSQSGTGSGNTIYF. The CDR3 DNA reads TGTGCCAGCTCACAGTCCGGGACAGGGTCCGGAAACACCATATATTTT.